Below, 8 T cell receptor beta chains from the same sample are listed, as sequenced in a study of T-cell reconstitution after alpha-beta-depleted transplantation in children. Preparation of the TCRbeta library used unique molecular identifiers. Each CDR3 protein is one row after TCRdb ran MiXCR on the PCR reads. The sample includes 350,000 to 450,000 distinct CDR3 sequences, roughly 22% seen only once; the top ten take about 3.8%. Sample: PBMCs from the stem cell graft donor, taken from the stem cell graft. These receptors were taken from a human donor who donated a stem cell graft to a child with acute myeloid leukemia.

This chain links TRBV12-3 or TRBV12-4 with TRBJ2-7; D is uncertain. CDR3 length: 12 residues. The V end was cut by 3 bases, the J end by 4 bases, with 7 bases between. The CDR3 loop reads CASSFNLYEQYF. The CDR3, as DNA: TGTGCCAGCAGTTTTAATTTGTACGAGCAGTACTTC.

This clonotype occurred a few times. This chain joins TRBV9 and TRBJ2-1; a weak D match, TRBD1 (5 bases). Germline lookup yields CDR1 SGDLS and CDR2 YYNGEE. This CDR3 has 15 amino acids. V lost 2 bases and J 6 bases, leaving 15 bases between the germline ends. The CDR3 is CASSVQDNKINEQFF. The CDR3, as DNA: TGTGCCAGCAGCGTCCAGGACAACAAAATCAATGAGCAGTTCTTC.

This clonotype was found many times. The chain links TRBV20-1 to TRBJ2-7; 11 nucleotides line up with TRBD2. J lost 2 bases, V lost 3 bases, and 6 bases had no gene match. Germline V lookup: CDR1 DFQATT, CDR2 SNEGSKA (reference sequence). This CDR3 comprises 15 residues. For the CDR3, the DNA is TGCAGTGCTAGGGAGGCTAGCGGGAGGACCTACGAGCAGTACTTC. Translating gives CSAREASGRTYEQYF.

As to this clonotype: The junction shows a germline mismatch at one end, possibly a read error. J is TRBJ2-2 and V is TRBV7-7; a possible D gene is TRBD2 (6 bases). CDR3 size: 15 residues. Germline loops: CDR1 SSHAT, CDR2 FNYEAQ (reference sequence). CDR3 DNA: TGTGCTAGCAGCTTAGGTTCTCGGGGGACCGGGGAGCTGTTTTTT. Translated: CASSLGSRGTGELFF.

This rearrangement joins TRBV5-8 to TRBJ2-2; the D is unclear. This CDR3 is 17 amino acids long. V was shortened by 2 bases and J by 6 bases, with 20 bases between the two germline ends. Germline-derived CDR1 and CDR2 are SGHTS and YDEGEE. The CDR3 reads CASSLVSLWAPAGELFF. The CDR3 nucleotides read TGTGCCAGCAGCTTAGTCTCTCTTTGGGCCCCAGCCGGGGAGCTGTTTTTT.

This clonotype was detected only a few times. This chain joins TRBV27 and TRBJ2-2; tentative D call: TRBD2 (6 bases). The germline V gene has CDR1 MNHEY and CDR2 SMNVEV (reference sequence). Trimming stripped 0 bases from V and 6 bases from J, with 8 bases between. This CDR3 region has 14 residues. The CDR3 sequence is CASSLSRRAGELFF. CDR3 sequence (DNA): TGTGCCAGCAGTTTATCGAGGAGGGCCGGGGAGCTGTTTTTT.

This clonotype has only a few counts. The V gene is TRBV20-1, the J gene TRBJ2-1; D gene unclear. The V and J ends lost 5 bases and 7 bases respectively, with 21 bases between them. Looked up from germline, CDR1 is DFQATT and CDR2 is SNEGSKA (reference sequence). This CDR3 region has 15 residues. The DNA for the CDR3 is TGCAGTGCTGCCAACAGAAGAGGCCCAACGAATGAGCAGTTCTTC. The encoded protein is CSAANRRGPTNEQFF.

This clonotype has a handful of counts. V is TRBV4-3 and J is TRBJ1-6; maybe TRBD1 (6 bases). The CDR3 length is 16 residues. The V and J ends lost 3 bases and 8 bases respectively, with 17 bases between them. The germline V gene has CDR1 LGHNA and CDR2 YSLEER. As DNA, the CDR3 is TGCGCCAGCAGCCAGGGTCGGACAGATGGTTATTCACCCCTCCACTTT. It encodes CASSQGRTDGYSPLHF.